Ten or more counts support the clone carrying this TCR beta chain. Assembly of TCR beta libraries relied on iRepertoire HTBI primers together with Arm-PCR of CDR3 regions. Using its own MiXCR run on the multiplex PCR reads, TCRdb lists one record per CDR3 protein. The data hold roughly 610,000 distinct CDR3 sequences, with about 16% observed a single time. The data stem from a study of regulatory T cells in long-lasting Graves disease. As for time point: newly diagnosed GD, antithyroid drugs for less than 3 months. Construction of the TCR library relied on RNA isolated from PBMCs. Patients came through an endocrinology department, and that department was in Xi'an, China. The sample was also linked to a second study, of T cells in Graves' hyperthyroidism and ophthalmopathy.

The sample consisted of peripheral blood mononuclear cells (PBMCs), taken at new diagnosis, from a patient treated with antithyroid drugs. The receptor comes from a young woman with Graves disease.

CDR3 nucleotides: TGTGCCAGCGGGACAGACCTCTCTGGGGCCAACGTCCTGACTTTC. Amino acids: CASGTDLSGANVLTF. The chain employs TRBV7-2 and TRBJ2-6, with TRBD1 matching over 7 bases. Unmatched junction bases numbered 4, after V lost 8 bases and J lost 0 bases. The CDR3 totals 15 residues. CDR1 and CDR2 (germline): SGHTA, FQGNSA. Complete variable domain (other parts from reference TRBV7-2 and TRBJ2-6): GAGVSQSPSNKVTEKGKDVELRCDPISGHTALYWYRQSLGQGLEFLIYFQGNSAPDKSGLPSDRFSAERTGGSVSTLTIQRTQQEDSAVYLCASGTDLSGANVLTFGAGSRLTVL.